The T cell receptor (beta chain) described here comes from a study of sequential checkpoint blockade in melanoma. The CDR3 spans 16 residues. J gave up 0 bases and V 2 bases, and 4 bases lay outside the gene matches. From germline, CDR1 is MNHNS and CDR2 SASEGT. As for treatment: randomized to nivolumab then ipilimumab (arm A) or the reverse (arm B). Sequenced by immunoSEQ multiplex PCR; TCRdb stores in-frame clones only, minus some. The profile covers about 20,000 clones, with around 80% appearing a single time and approximately 34% taken by the ten largest. Sequenced here: CD8+ T cells sorted from blood (inferred from file names), sampled from a patient given nivolumab and ipilimumab in sequence. The J gene is TRBJ2-3, the V gene TRBV6-1; TRBD2 aligns across 8 bases. The sequence was collected from a human donor with melanoma. The CDR3 region is CASSEWASGSTDTQYF. The CDR3 DNA follows: TGTGCCAGCAGTGAATGGGCTAGCGGGAGCACAGATACGCAGTATTTT.